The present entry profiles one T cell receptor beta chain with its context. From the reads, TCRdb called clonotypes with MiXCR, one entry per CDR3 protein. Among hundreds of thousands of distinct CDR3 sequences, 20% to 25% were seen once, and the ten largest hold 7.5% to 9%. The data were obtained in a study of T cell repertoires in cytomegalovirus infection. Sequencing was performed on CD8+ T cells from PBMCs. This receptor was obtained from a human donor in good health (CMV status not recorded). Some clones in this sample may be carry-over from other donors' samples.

This CDR3 is CASSHRDKGRGDTQYF. Here the CDR3 DNA reads TGTGCCAGCAGCCATCGGGACAAGGGGCGCGGAGATACGCAGTATTTT. This chain uses TRBV7-9 with TRBJ2-3; D possibly corresponds to TRBD1 (6 bases). V was trimmed by 5 bases and J by 5 bases, leaving 20 bases between them. The CDR3 contains 16 residues. Germline CDR1 and CDR2: SEHNR and FQNEAQ (reference sequence).